This T cell receptor (beta chain) stems from a study of PD-1 blockade in classical Hodgkin lymphoma (dated by TCRdb to 2018 to 2020). Regarding the research as a whole: Nivolumab dosing was 3 mg/kg intravenously every 2 weeks, continuing until either disease progression or unacceptable toxicity. To define a peripheral blood immune signature of response to PD-1 blockade in classical Hodgkin lymphoma, the study combined TCR beta sequencing with CyTOF. On the study overall, not on this receptor specifically: Patients starting nivolumab less than 1 year after ASCT had lower diversity and were excluded from later analyses to avoid confounding by immune reconstitution. Baseline TCR diversity was reported as lower in newly diagnosed patients than in healthy donors, and lower still in relapsed/refractory patients. The study covered only a single clinical trial cohort, and the causes of the repertoire differences, possibly disease activity or prior therapy, were still not defined. Among trial patients, those achieving complete response had baseline diversity similar to that of newly diagnosed patients, while diversity was significantly lower in partial responders and progressors. A significant rise by C4D1 was seen in CD4+ but not CD8+ TCR diversity (p=0.0027 vs p=0.16), with the rise being most apparent in complete responders (p=0.02).

The V and J ends are trimmed by 5 bases and 4 bases, leaving 14 bases between them. Sequences MGHDK (CDR1) and SYGVNS (CDR2) are obtained from the germline V gene. CDR3 length: 14 amino acids, cysteine to phenylalanine. Of the read, only the CDR3 DNA is kept; its 42 bases are in frame from base 1. Genomic DNA was extracted with the Qiagen DNeasy kit from unsorted PBMCs and from negatively selected CD4+ and CD8+ fractions. Using primers that anneal to V and J segments, immunoSEQ multiplex PCR amplified the TCR beta CDR3 regions. A synthetic immune receptor repertoire was used to minimize amplification bias, and remaining bias was computationally removed after sequencing. On the authors' methods: Custom Python scripts were used to quantify repertoire diversity as the Shannon entropy index. Unsorted, CD4+ and CD8+ repertoires were examined separately, except in combined analyses, for which CD4+ and CD8+ sequences were merged in silico. Clonal expansion was defined as at least a 2-fold frequency increase after treatment relative to C1D1, with a pseudocount of 0.5 for undetected baseline clones. Singleton clones were defined as clones with 0 or 1 copy at C1D1, and non-singleton clones were defined as clones with 2 or more copies. Clones expanded in unsorted samples were annotated as CD4+, CD8+ or unknown by matching protein sequences in sorted samples from the same patient. Wilcoxon tests on paired samples were used to test changes in diversity from C1D1 to C4D1. TCRdb provides this immuneACCESS table in a form limited to in-frame rearrangements. Some clones are lacking; in checked studies, under half of them reflect an unresolved V gene, and why the rest are absent is not known. Clone size and V and J calls were adopted from that table, with D and trimming inferred from the DNA. Recorded for this sample are around 60,000 clones; about 92% of them occurred a single time. The top ten clonotypes cover 6.5% to 9.5% of the sample.

This sample's time point label indicates: cycle 4 day 1 (C4D1), after less than 7 weeks of nivolumab. Every trial patient had relapsed after autologous stem cell transplantation, and cohorts A, B and C differed in prior brentuximab vedotin exposure. The trial cohort was composed of roughly 60 patients with relapsed/refractory classical Hodgkin lymphoma, for whom complete response, partial response or progressive disease was recorded as best overall response. Trial patients were treated with single-agent nivolumab in the multi-cohort phase II CheckMate 205 trial. Best overall response was determined by an independent review committee according to the 2007 International Working Group response criteria. PBMCs from the trial were collected at three points: immediately before nivolumab initiation (C1D1), and during therapy at cycle 2 day 1 and cycle 4 day 1. Peripheral blood was collected in 8 mL Vacutainer Cell Preparation Tubes, from which PBMCs were isolated by centrifugation and then cryopreserved.

In the case of this clone: Its antigen has not been determined. There are no base qualities to consult, and no much larger clone falls within one base.

The material sequenced was peripheral blood mononuclear cells (PBMCs), taken before the fourth cycle of nivolumab. The rearrangement combines TRBV25-1 with TRBJ1-1; perhaps TRBD1 is the D gene, with 6 bases matching. The clonotype originates from a human donor with classical Hodgkin lymphoma. This receptor has the CDR3 CASSNTGSGTEAFF. The DNA reads TGTGCCAGCAGTAACACAGGGTCTGGCACTGAAGCTTTCTTT. Here the CDR3 is joined to the reference TRBV25-1 and TRBJ1-1 genes, and the full variable domain is: EADIYQTPRYLVIGTGKKITLECSQTMGHDKMYWYQQDPGMELHLIHYSYGVNSTEKGDLSSESTVSRIRTEHFPLTLESARPSHTSQYLCASSNTGSGTEAFFGQGTRLTVV.